This T cell receptor (beta chain) was recovered during a study of post-analysis software for immune sequencing data. Study-level points and caveats: Four or five TRBV segments, TRBV5-6, TRBV5-1 and TRBV20-1 among them, were found more frequent in patients than controls.

Unique molecular identifiers were carried by the TCR beta cDNA libraries. TCRdb reanalysed the PCR reads using MiXCR and keeps one entry per CDR3 protein. The data hold about 540,000 distinct CDR3 sequences, with about a third observed a single time. This clonotype was seen a few times. Its antigen is as yet unknown. Germline CDR1 reads DFQATT; CDR2 reads SNEGSKA (reference sequence). V shed 6 bases and J 0 bases; nucleotides not matched to a gene: 6. This CDR3 is 14 amino acids long. The specimen sequenced was blood. The sequence was collected from a girl aged 2-17 years with multiple sclerosis. The rearrangement links TRBV20-1 to TRBJ2-7; TRBD2 matches 9 bases. The DNA of the CDR3 is TGCAGTGCAAGACCTAGCGGGGTCTCCTACGAGCAGTACTTC. Residues: CSARPSGVSYEQYF.